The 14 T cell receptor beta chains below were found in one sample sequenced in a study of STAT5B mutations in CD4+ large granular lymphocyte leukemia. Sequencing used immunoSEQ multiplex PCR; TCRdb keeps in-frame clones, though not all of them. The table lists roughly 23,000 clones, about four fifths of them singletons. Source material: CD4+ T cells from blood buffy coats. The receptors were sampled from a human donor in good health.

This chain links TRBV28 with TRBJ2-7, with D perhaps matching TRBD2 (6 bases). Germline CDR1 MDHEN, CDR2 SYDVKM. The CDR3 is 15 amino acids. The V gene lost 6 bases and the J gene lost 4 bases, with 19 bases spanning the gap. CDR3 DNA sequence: TGTGCCAGCAGCCCCTCGGGGGTTTCATTATACGAGCAGTACTTC. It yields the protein CASSPSGVSLYEQYF.

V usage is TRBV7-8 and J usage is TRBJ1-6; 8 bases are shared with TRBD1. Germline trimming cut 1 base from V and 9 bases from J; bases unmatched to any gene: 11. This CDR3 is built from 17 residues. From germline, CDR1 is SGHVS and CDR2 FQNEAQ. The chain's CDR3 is CASSLGVGGTGISPLHF. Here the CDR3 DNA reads TGTGCCAGCAGCTTAGGTGTAGGCGGGACAGGCATTTCACCCCTCCACTTT.

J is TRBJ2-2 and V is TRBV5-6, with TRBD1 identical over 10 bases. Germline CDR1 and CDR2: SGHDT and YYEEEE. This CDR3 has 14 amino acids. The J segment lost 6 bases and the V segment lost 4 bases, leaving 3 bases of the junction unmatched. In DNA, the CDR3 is TGTGCCAGCAGCGAGACAGGGGGCCCCGGGGAGCTGTTTTTT. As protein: CASSETGGPGELFF.

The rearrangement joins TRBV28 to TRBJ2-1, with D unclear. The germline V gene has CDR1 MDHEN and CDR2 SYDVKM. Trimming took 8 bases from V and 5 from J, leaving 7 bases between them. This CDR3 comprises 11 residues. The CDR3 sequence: CASWRNNEQFF. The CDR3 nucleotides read TGTGCCAGCTGGCGGAACAATGAGCAGTTCTTC.

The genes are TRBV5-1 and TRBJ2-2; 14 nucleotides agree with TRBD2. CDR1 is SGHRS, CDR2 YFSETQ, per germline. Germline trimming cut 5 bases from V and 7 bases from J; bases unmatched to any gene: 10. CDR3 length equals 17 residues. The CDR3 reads CASSKAGTSGRSGELFF. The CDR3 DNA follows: TGCGCCAGCAGTAAGGCCGGGACTAGCGGGAGAAGCGGGGAGCTGTTTTTT.

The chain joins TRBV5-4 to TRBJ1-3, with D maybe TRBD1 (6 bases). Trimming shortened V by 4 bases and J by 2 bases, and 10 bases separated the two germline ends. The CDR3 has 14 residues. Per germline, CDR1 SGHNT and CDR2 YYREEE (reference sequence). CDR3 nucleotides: TGTGCCAGCAGCCCCGGGGGGCCTGGAAACACCATATATTTT. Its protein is CASSPGGPGNTIYF.

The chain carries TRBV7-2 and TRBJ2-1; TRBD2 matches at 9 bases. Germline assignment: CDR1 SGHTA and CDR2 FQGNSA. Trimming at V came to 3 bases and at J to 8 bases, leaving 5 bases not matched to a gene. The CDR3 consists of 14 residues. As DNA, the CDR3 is TGTGCCAGCAGCTTGGGACTAGCCTTTGATGAGCAGTTCTTC. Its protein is CASSLGLAFDEQFF. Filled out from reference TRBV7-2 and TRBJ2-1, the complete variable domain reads GAGVSQSPSNKVTEKGKDVELRCDPISGHTALYWYRQSLGQGLEFLIYFQGNSAPDKSGLPSDRFSAERTGGSVSTLTIQRTQQEDSAVYLCASSLGLAFDEQFFGPGTRLTVL.

CDR3 protein: CASSNSRLLADYNEQFF. The DNA for the CDR3 is TGTGCCAGCAGTAACTCCCGGCTACTAGCGGACTACAATGAGCAGTTCTTC. The rearrangement uses TRBV27 and TRBJ2-1, with 8 bases lining up with TRBD2. Trimming at V came to 5 bases and at J to 3 bases, leaving 12 bases not matched to a gene. CDR3 length: 17 residues. The germline V gene has CDR1 MNHEY and CDR2 SMNVEV (reference sequence).

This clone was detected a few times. DNA of the CDR3: TGTGCCAGCAGCCCCCAAGCCGGGAGCAATCAGCCCCAGCATTTT. Protein sequence: CASSPQAGSNQPQHF. This chain uses TRBV2 with TRBJ1-5; D not resolved. This CDR3 is 15 amino acids long. Germline V gives CDR1 SNHLY, CDR2 FYNNEI. Trimming left V 6 bases short and J 1 base short, with 13 bases between.

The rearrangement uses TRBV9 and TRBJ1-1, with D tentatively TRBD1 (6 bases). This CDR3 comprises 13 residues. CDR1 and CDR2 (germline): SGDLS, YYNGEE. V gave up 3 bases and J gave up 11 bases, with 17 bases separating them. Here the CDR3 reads CASSAQGWGRAFF. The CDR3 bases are TGTGCCAGCAGCGCCCAGGGGTGGGGGAGGGCTTTCTTT. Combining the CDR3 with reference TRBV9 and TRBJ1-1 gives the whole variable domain DSGVTQTPKHLITATGQRVTLRCSPRSGDLSVYWYQQSLDQGLQFLIQYYNGEERAKGNILERFSAQQFPDLHSELNLSSLELGDSALYFCASSAQGWGRAFFGQGTRLTVV.

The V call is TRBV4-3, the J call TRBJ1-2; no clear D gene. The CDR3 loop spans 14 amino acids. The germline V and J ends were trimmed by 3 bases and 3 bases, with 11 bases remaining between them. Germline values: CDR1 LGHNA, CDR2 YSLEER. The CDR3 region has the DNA TGCGCCAGCAGCCAGGTAGAATGGGACTATGGCTACACCTTC. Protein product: CASSQVEWDYGYTF.

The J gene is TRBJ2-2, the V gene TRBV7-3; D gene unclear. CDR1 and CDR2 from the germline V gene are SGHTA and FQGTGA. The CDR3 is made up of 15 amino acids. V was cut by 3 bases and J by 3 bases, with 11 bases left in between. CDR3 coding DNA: TGTGCCAGCAGCTTTCAGGCAGGCTACACCGGGGAGCTGTTTTTT. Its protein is CASSFQAGYTGELFF.

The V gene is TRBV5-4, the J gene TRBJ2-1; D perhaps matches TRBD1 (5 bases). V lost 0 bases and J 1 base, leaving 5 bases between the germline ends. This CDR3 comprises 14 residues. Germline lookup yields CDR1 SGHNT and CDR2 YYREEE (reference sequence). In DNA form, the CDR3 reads TGTGCCAGCAGCTTGGAGGGGTCCTACAATGAGCAGTTCTTC. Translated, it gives CASSLEGSYNEQFF.

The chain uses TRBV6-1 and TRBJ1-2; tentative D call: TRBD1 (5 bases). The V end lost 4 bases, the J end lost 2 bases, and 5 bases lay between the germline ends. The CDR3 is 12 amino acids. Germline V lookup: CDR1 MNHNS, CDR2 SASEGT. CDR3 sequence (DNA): TGTGCCAGCAGTGGACAGAACTATGGCTACACCTTC. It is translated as CASSGQNYGYTF.